The 21 T cell receptor beta chains reported below all come from one sample, sequenced in a study of T cell responses to AZD1222 COVID-19 vaccine. Data came from immunoSEQ multiplex PCR; TCRdb stores just in-frame clones and leaves some out. There are around 110,000 clones in the sample; around 89% occur only once, and around 3.3% lies in the top ten. The sample consisted of peripheral blood, taken on day 0 of AZD1222 vaccination. The receptors were gathered from an adult in good health.

V gene TRBV29-1 combines with J gene TRBJ2-1, with 10 bases lining up with TRBD2. The CDR3 runs 14 residues. CDR1 is SQVTM and CDR2 is ANQGSEA in the germline V gene. The chain's CDR3 is CGLAGAPSYNEQFF. CDR3 DNA: TGCGGCCTAGCGGGAGCCCCTTCCTACAATGAGCAGTTCTTC.

V usage is TRBV10-2 and J usage is TRBJ2-7; the match to TRBD1 covers 7 bases. The CDR3 is 15 residues long. The V gene end was trimmed by 2 bases and the J gene end by 0 bases; junction bases not matched to a gene: 4. Germline CDR1 and CDR2: WSHSY and SAAADI. CDR3 sequence reads: CASSEIGTVSYEQYF. CDR3 in DNA: TGCGCCAGCAGTGAGATCGGGACAGTCTCCTACGAGCAGTACTTC.

The chain links TRBV28 to TRBJ1-4; TRBD1 matches 7 bases. V trimming: 6 bases; J trimming: 8 bases; junction bases outside the gene matches: 6. Germline loops: CDR1 MDHEN, CDR2 SYDVKM. The CDR3 loop spans 13 amino acids. CDR3 nucleotides: TGTGCCAGCAGGTCCCAGGGGGTCGAAAAACTGTTTTTT. Translated, it gives CASRSQGVEKLFF.

This chain uses TRBV28 with TRBJ2-7; a possible D gene is TRBD2 (6 bases). Trimming pared 2 bases from V and 3 bases from J, leaving 11 bases between. The V gene's germline CDR1 is MDHEN and CDR2 SYDVKM. CDR3 size: 14 residues. In DNA form, the CDR3 reads TGTGCCAGCAGTTTAGGAGGGTCCAACTACGAGCAGTACTTC. Amino acids: CASSLGGSNYEQYF.

CDR3 amino acids: CASSESGTGSYEQYF. The CDR3 nucleotides read TGTGCCAGCAGTGAAAGTGGGACAGGGTCCTACGAGCAGTACTTC. The chain employs TRBV2 and TRBJ2-7; 9 nucleotides match TRBD1. Germline CDR1 is SNHLY and CDR2 is FYNNEI. V was clipped by 2 bases and J by 1 base; unmatched bases: 3. The CDR3 extends over 15 amino acids.

In nucleotides, the CDR3 is TGCGCCAGCAGCTTGGGGATTGCAACTAATGAAAAACTGTTTTTT. Protein: CASSLGIATNEKLFF. The V call is TRBV5-1, the J call TRBJ1-4; D is ambiguous. Germline CDR1 is SGHRS and CDR2 is YFSETQ. V was shortened by 0 bases and J by 0 bases, with 6 bases between the two germline ends. CDR3 length: 15 amino acids.

The chain links TRBV28 to TRBJ1-4; D is unclear. V lost 3 bases and J lost 3, with 8 bases in between. Germline CDR1 reads MDHEN; CDR2 reads SYDVKM. The CDR3 length is 14 residues. As DNA, the CDR3 is TGTGCCAGCAGTTTTAGAGCTTCTAATGAAAAACTGTTTTTT. Translated, it gives CASSFRASNEKLFF.

V is TRBV3-1 (or the pseudogene TRBV3-2) and J is TRBJ2-5, with 10 bases that match TRBD2. Germline loops: CDR1 LGHDT, CDR2 YNNKEL (reference sequence). Losses at the gene ends were 0 bases for V and 5 bases for J; bases not matched to a gene: 9. The CDR3 loop spans 17 amino acids. The DNA for the CDR3 is TGTGCCAGCAGCCAAGATATGCCTAGCGGGAGAGGGGAGACCCAGTACTTC. Residues: CASSQDMPSGRGETQYF.

The V call is TRBV9, the J call TRBJ1-5; D is perhaps TRBD1 (6 bases). V lost 3 bases and J 6 bases, leaving 13 bases between the germline ends. CDR1 and CDR2 from the germline V gene are SGDLS and YYNGEE. CDR3 size: 14 residues. CDR3 residues: CASSAAGVFQPQHF. The DNA of the CDR3 is TGTGCCAGCAGCGCTGCAGGGGTATTTCAGCCCCAGCATTTT.

The CDR3 DNA reads TGTGCCAGCAGTTTGTACAGGGGGTCTAATCAGCCCCAGCATTTT. Encoded protein: CASSLYRGSNQPQHF. The V and J genes are TRBV28 and TRBJ1-5; TRBD1 matches 8 bases. CDR3 length equals 15 residues. CDR1 is MDHEN, CDR2 SYDVKM, per germline. V gave up 3 bases and J gave up 4 bases; unmatched junction bases: 5.

V usage is TRBV10-3 and J usage is TRBJ2-7; 7 nucleotides line up with TRBD2. The CDR3 totals 15 residues. V was pared by 3 bases and J by 3 bases, with 8 bases of the junction left unmatched. Germline V gene sequence: CDR1 ENHRY, CDR2 SYGVKD. The CDR3 is CAISDGGNSYYEQYF. CDR3 in DNA: TGTGCCATCAGTGACGGGGGGAATTCTTACTACGAGCAGTACTTC.

The chain uses TRBV29-1 and TRBJ1-2; TRBD1 aligns across 7 bases. Germline CDR1 is SQVTM and CDR2 is ANQGSEA. V lost 3 bases and J lost 3; bases outside the gene matches: 7. CDR3 size: 14 residues. CDR3 nucleotides: TGCAGCGTTGAGGGAGACAGGGAAGACTATGGCTACACCTTC. This sequence encodes CSVEGDREDYGYTF.

This clone was recorded a few times. J is TRBJ2-2 and V is TRBV3-1 (or the pseudogene TRBV3-2); a possible D gene is TRBD2 (6 bases). The V end was cut by 6 bases, the J end by 2 bases, with 16 bases between. CDR1 and CDR2 from the germline V gene are LGHDT and YNNKEL (reference sequence). The CDR3 loop spans 16 amino acids. The CDR3 loop is CASSFRRGTNTGELFF. The CDR3 DNA is TGTGCCAGCAGTTTTCGGCGGGGTACTAACACCGGGGAGCTGTTTTTT.

The gene calls are TRBV18 and TRBJ2-7; the D gene could be TRBD1 or TRBD2 (5 bases each). This CDR3 has 13 residues. Between the trimmed V and J ends, which lost 6 bases and 7 bases, there was a span of 16 bases. Germline CDR1 reads KGHSH; CDR2 reads LQKENI. The CDR3 region is CASSPGTVGEQYF. The CDR3 DNA sequence: TGTGCCAGCTCGCCTGGGACCGTAGGGGAGCAGTACTTC. Full variable domain (remainder filled in from reference TRBV18 and TRBJ2-7): NAGVMQNPRHLVRRRGQEARLRCSPMKGHSHVYWYRQLPEEGLKFMVYLQKENIIDESGMPKERFSAEFPKEGPSILRIQQVVRGDSAAYFCASSPGTVGEQYFGPGTRLTVT.

The chain recombines TRBV6-6 with TRBJ2-7; D is possibly TRBD1 or TRBD2 (5 bases each). The germline V gene encodes CDR1 MNHNY and CDR2 SVGAGI (reference sequence). V was pared by 5 bases and J by 1 base, with 21 bases between. The CDR3 totals 17 residues. CDR3 in amino acids: CASSPPGPNPGSYEQYF. The CDR3 nucleotides read TGTGCCAGCAGTCCCCCGGGACCCAACCCCGGATCCTACGAGCAGTACTTC.

This chain connects TRBV27 to TRBJ1-1; 7 nucleotides agree with TRBD1. V trimming: 0 bases; J trimming: 6 bases; junction bases outside the gene matches: 10. Per germline, CDR1 MNHEY and CDR2 SMNVEV (reference sequence). The length of the CDR3 is 16 residues. The chain's CDR3 is CASSLSTGLGSAEAFF. The CDR3, as DNA: TGTGCCAGCAGTTTATCGACAGGGTTAGGGAGCGCTGAAGCTTTCTTT.

This chain uses TRBV5-1 with TRBJ1-6; the D is unclear. The CDR3 runs to 14 residues. CDR1 and CDR2 (germline): SGHRS, YFSETQ. V was trimmed by 0 bases and J by 7 bases, leaving 8 bases between them. The CDR3: CASSLDSGNSPLHF. DNA of the CDR3: TGCGCCAGCAGCTTGGACAGCGGGAATTCACCCCTCCACTTT.

There are a few counts of this clone. The chain carries TRBV18 and TRBJ2-5; 12 positions agree with TRBD2. The CDR3 covers 18 residues. The V gene end was trimmed by 3 bases and the J gene end by 5 bases; junction bases not matched to a gene: 13. CDR1 and CDR2 from the germline V gene are KGHSH and LQKENI. The DNA of the CDR3 is TGTGCCAGCTCACCGACTAGCGGGAGAGGAGTTACGGGGGAGACCCAGTACTTC. This translates into CASSPTSGRGVTGETQYF.

The chain is built from TRBV28 and TRBJ1-3; D is unresolved. Trimming took off 7 bases at V and 4 bases at J, with 14 bases between the two ends. The CDR3 totals 14 residues. From germline, CDR1 is MDHEN and CDR2 SYDVKM. In DNA form, the CDR3 reads TGTGCCAGCACCCGGTTCGGTACGGGAAACACCATATATTTT. It encodes CASTRFGTGNTIYF.

The V call is TRBV4-3, the J call TRBJ1-1; D perhaps matches TRBD1 (5 bases). V lost 5 bases and J lost 1, with 8 bases in between. CDR1 and CDR2 from the germline V gene are LGHNA and YSLEER. This CDR3 is built from 13 residues. The CDR3 loop reads CASSATGNTEAFF. In nucleotides, the CDR3 is TGCGCCAGCAGCGCTACAGGGAACACTGAAGCTTTCTTT.

J is TRBJ2-3 and V is TRBV24-1; D is uncertain. Germline V gene lookup returns CDR1 KGHDR and CDR2 SFDVKD. V was cut by 1 base and J by 3 bases, with 10 bases left in between. The CDR3 runs 15 residues. The CDR3 nucleotides are TGTGCCACCAGTGATTTCCGAGCTGGGACAGATACGCAGTATTTT. It is translated as CATSDFRAGTDTQYF.